This T cell receptor (beta chain) was identified during a study of blood T cell repertoires in COVID-19. In the study overall: Sample material is recorded as cDNA or gDNA derived from T cells, B-cell-depleted T cells, or PBMCs.

Sequencing used immunoSEQ multiplex PCR; TCRdb keeps in-frame clones, though not all of them. The sample has around 99,000 clones; around 83% are singletons. Germline V gene data show CDR1 as SGHNT and CDR2 as YYREEE (reference sequence). Trimming removed 1 base from V and 7 bases from J; junction bases left unmatched: 7. The CDR3 spans 15 residues. Sequences were obtained from peripheral blood. The source of this sequence is a man aged 70-80 years with acute or convalescent COVID-19. The rearrangement uses TRBV5-4 and TRBJ2-1; TRBD2 matches at 8 bases. The CDR3 DNA sequence: TGTGCCAGCAGCTTGCGGGGGGGCGGGTTGAATGAGCAGTTCTTC. Protein product: CASSLRGGGLNEQFF.